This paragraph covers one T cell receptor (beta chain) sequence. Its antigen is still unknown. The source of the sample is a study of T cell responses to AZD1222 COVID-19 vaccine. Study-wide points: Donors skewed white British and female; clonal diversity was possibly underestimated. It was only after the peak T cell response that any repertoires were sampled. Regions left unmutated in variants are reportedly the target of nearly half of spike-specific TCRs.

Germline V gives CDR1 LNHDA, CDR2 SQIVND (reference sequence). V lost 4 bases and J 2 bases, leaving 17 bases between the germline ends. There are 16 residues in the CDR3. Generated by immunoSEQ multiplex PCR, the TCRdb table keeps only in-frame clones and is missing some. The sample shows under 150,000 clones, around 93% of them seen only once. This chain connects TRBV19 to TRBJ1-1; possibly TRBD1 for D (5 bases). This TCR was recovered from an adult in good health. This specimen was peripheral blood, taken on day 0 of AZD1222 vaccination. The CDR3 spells CASSKLTGTGNTEAFF. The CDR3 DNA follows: TGTGCCAGTAGTAAATTAACCGGGACCGGTAACACTGAAGCTTTCTTT.